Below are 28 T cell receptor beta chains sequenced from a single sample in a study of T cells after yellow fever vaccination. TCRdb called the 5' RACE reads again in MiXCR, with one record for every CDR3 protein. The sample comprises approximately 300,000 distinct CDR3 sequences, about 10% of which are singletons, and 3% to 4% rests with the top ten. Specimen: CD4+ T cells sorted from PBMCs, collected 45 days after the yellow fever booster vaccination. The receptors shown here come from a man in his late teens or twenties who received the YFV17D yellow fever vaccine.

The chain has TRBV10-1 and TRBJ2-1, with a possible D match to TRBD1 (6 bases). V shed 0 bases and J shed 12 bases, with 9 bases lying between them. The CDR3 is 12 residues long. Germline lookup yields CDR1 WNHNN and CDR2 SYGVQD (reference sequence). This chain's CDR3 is CASSESTTGQFF. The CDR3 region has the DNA TGCGCCAGCAGTGAGTCGACGACAGGGCAGTTCTTC.

The CDR3 region has the DNA TGTGCCAGCTCACGGTCCAGGGACGAGCAGTACGTC. Its translation: CASSRSRDEQYV. This chain connects TRBV18 to TRBJ2-7, with D perhaps TRBD1 (5 bases). V lost 4 bases, J lost 5 bases, and 9 bases lay in between. The length of the CDR3 is 12 residues. Germline CDR1 and CDR2: KGHSH and LQKENI.

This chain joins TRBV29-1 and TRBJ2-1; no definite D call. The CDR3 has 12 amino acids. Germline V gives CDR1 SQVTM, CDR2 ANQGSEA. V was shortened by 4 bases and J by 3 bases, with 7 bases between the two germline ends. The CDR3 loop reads CSVAKNYNEQFF. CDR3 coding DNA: TGCAGCGTTGCCAAAAACTACAATGAGCAGTTCTTC.

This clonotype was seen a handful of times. The CDR3 sequence is CASSVVADTEAFF. CDR3 in DNA: TGTGCCAGCAGCGTAGTGGCGGACACTGAAGCTTTCTTT. This sequence joins TRBV9 and TRBJ1-1; D is uncertain. Trimming removed 0 bases at V and 3 bases at J, with 6 bases between. CDR1 and CDR2 from the germline V gene are SGDLS and YYNGEE. The CDR3 is made up of 13 amino acids.

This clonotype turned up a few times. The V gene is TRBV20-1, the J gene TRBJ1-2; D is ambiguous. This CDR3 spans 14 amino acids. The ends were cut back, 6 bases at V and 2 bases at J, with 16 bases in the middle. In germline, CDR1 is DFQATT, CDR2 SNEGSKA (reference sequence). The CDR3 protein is CSADPPGRNYGYTF. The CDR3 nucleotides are TGCAGTGCGGATCCGCCCGGCAGAAACTATGGCTACACCTTC.

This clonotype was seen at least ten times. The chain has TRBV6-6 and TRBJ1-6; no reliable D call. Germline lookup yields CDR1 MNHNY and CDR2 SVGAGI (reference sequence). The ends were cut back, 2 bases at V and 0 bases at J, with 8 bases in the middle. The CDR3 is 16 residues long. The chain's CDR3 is CASSYRQSSYNSPLHF. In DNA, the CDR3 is TGTGCCAGCAGTTACAGGCAGAGCTCCTATAATTCACCCCTCCACTTT.

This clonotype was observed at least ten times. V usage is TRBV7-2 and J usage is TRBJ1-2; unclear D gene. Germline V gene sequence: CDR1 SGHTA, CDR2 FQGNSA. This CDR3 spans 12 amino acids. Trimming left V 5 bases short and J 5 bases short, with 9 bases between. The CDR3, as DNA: TGTGCCAGCAGCACCGAAGGGTATGGCTACACCTTC. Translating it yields CASSTEGYGYTF.

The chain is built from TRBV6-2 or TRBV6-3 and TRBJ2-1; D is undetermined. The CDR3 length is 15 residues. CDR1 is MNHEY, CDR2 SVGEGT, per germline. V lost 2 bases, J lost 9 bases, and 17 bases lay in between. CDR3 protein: CASSYLPQRKAEQFF. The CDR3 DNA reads TGTGCCAGCAGTTACCTGCCTCAGAGGAAAGCTGAGCAGTTCTTC.

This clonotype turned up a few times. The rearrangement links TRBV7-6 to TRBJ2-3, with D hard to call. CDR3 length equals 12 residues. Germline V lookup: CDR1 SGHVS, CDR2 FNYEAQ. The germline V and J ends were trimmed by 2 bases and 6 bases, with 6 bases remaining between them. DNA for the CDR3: TGTGCCAGCAGCTTAATCCGGGATACGCAGTATTTT. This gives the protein CASSLIRDTQYF. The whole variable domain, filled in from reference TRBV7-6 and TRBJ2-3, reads GAGVSQSPRYKVTKRGQDVALRCDPISGHVSLYWYRQALGQGPEFLTYFNYEAQQDKSGLPNDRFSAERPEGSISTLTIQRTEQRDSAMYRCASSLIRDTQYFGPGTRLTVL.

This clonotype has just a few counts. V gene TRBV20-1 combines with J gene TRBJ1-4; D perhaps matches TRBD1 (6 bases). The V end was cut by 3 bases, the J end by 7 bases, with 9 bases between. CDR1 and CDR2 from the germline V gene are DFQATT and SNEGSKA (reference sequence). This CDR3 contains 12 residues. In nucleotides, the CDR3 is TGCAGTGCTAGGGGGGCTAGTGAAAAACTGTTTTTT. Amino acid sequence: CSARGASEKLFF.

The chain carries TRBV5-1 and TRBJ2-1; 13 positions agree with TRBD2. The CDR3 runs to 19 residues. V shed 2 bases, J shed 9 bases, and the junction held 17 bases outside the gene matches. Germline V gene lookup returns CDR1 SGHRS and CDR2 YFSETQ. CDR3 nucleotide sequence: TGCGCCAGCAGCTTTCTCCCCAACTTACTAGCGGGGGGGCCGGTTGAGCAGTTCTTC. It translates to CASSFLPNLLAGGPVEQFF.

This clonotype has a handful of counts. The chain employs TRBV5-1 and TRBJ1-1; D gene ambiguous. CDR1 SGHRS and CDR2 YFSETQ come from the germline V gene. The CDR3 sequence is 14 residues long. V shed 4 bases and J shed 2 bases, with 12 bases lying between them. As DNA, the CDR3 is TGCGCCAGCAGCCAGGCGGTGGCTAACACTGAAGCTTTCTTT. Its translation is CASSQAVANTEAFF.

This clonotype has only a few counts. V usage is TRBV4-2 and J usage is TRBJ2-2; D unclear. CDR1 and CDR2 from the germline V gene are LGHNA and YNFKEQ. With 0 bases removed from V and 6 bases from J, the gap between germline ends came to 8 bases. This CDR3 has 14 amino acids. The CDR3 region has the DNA TGTGCCAGCAGCCAAGATCGGCTTTCCGGGGAGCTGTTTTTT. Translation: CASSQDRLSGELFF.

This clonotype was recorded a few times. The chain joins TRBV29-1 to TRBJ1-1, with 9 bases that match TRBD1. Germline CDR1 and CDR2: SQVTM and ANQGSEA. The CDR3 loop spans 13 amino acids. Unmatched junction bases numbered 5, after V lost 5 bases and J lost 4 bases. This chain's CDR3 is CSVSETGGTEAFF. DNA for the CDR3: TGCAGCGTTTCAGAGACAGGGGGCACTGAAGCTTTCTTT.

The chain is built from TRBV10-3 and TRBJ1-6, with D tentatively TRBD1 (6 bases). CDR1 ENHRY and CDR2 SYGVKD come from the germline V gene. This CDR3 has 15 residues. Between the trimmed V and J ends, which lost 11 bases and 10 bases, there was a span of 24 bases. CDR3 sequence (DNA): TGTGCCGCCCAAGAAAAACAGGGAGAAGTGTCACCCCTCCACTTT. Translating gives CAAQEKQGEVSPLHF.

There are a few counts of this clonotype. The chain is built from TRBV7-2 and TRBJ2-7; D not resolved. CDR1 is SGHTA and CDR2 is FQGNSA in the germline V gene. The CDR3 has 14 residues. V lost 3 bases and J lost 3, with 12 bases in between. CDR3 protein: CASSFTFLNYEQYF. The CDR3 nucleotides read TGTGCCAGCAGCTTTACATTTCTGAACTACGAGCAGTACTTC.

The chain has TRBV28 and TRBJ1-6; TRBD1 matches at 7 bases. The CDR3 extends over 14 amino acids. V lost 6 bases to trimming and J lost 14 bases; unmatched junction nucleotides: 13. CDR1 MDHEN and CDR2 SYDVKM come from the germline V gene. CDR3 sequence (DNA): TGTGCCAGCAGAGTTGGGGGCAACAGGGGCACCCTCCACTTT. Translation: CASRVGGNRGTLHF.

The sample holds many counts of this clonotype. CDR3 region: CASSFKRGNTGELFF. The DNA for the CDR3 is TGTGCCAGCAGCTTCAAGCGGGGGAACACCGGGGAGCTGTTTTTT. This rearrangement joins TRBV7-2 to TRBJ2-2, with 7 bases matching TRBD2. V shed 3 bases and J 1 base; nucleotides not matched to a gene: 2. This CDR3 is built from 15 residues. The germline V gene encodes CDR1 SGHTA and CDR2 FQGNSA. Complete variable domain (other parts from reference TRBV7-2 and TRBJ2-2): GAGVSQSPSNKVTEKGKDVELRCDPISGHTALYWYRQSLGQGLEFLIYFQGNSAPDKSGLPSDRFSAERTGGSVSTLTIQRTQQEDSAVYLCASSFKRGNTGELFFGEGSRLTVL.

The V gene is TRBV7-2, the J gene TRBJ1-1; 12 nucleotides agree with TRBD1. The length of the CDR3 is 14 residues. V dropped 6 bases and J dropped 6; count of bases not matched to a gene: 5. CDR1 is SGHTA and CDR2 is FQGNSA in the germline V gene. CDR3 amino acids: CASRGTGGYAEAFF. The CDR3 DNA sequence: TGTGCCAGCAGGGGGACAGGGGGCTACGCTGAAGCTTTCTTT.

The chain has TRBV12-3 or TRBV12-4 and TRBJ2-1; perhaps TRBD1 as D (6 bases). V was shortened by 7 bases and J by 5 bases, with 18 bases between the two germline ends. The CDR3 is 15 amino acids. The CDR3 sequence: CASTRLTGIHNEQFF. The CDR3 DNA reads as TGTGCCAGCACCCGCTTAACAGGGATTCACAATGAGCAGTTCTTC.

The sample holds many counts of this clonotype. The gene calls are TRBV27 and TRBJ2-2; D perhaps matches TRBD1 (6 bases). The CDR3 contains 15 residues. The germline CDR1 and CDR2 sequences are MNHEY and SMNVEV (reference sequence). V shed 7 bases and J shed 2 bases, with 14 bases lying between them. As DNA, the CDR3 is TGTGCCAGCACCCCTCAGGGACACAACACCGGGGAGCTGTTTTTT. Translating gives CASTPQGHNTGELFF.

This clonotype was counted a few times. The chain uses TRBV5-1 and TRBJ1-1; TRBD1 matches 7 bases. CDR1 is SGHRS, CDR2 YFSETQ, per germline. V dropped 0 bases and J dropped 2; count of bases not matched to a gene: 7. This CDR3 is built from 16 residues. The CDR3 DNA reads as TGCGCCAGCAGCTTGGCCAGGTCAGGGGGTAACACTGAAGCTTTCTTT. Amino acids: CASSLARSGGNTEAFF.

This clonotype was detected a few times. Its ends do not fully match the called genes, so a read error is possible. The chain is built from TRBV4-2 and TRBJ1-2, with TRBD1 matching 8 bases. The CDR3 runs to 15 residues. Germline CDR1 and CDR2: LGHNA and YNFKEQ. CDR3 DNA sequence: TGTGCCAGCAGACAAGGACAGGGTGATCCCTATGGCTACACCTTC. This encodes CASRQGQGDPYGYTF.

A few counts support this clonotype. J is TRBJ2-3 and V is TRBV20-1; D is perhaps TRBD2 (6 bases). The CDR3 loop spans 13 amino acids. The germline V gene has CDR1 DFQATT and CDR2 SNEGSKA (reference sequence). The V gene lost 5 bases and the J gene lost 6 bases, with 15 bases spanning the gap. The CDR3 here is CSAARRGPDTQYF. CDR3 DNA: TGCAGTGCTGCCCGGCGGGGCCCGGATACGCAGTATTTT.

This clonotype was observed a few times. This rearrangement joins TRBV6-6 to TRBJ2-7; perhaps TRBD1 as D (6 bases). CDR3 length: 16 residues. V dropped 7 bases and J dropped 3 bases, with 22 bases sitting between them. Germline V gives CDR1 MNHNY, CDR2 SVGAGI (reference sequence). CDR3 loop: CASNTYPRRQVYEQYF. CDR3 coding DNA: TGTGCCAGCAACACATACCCCCGCCGACAGGTCTACGAGCAGTACTTC.

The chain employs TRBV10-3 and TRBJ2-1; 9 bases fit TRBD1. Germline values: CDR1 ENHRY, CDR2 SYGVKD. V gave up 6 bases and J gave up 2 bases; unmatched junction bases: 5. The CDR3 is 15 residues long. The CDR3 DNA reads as TGTGCCATCAGACCGGGACAGGGAGCCTACAATGAGCAGTTCTTC. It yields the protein CAIRPGQGAYNEQFF.

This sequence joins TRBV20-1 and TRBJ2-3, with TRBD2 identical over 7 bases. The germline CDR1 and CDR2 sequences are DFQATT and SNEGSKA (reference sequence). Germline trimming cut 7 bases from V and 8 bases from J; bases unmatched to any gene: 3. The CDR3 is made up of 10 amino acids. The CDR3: CSVGRVTQYF. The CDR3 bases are TGCAGTGTAGGGAGGGTTACGCAGTATTTT.

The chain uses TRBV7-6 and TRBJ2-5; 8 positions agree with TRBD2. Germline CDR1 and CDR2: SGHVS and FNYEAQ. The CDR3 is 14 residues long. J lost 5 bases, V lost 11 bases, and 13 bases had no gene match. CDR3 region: CAAGRGEVGETQYF. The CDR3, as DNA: TGTGCCGCAGGGCGGGGGGAAGTCGGGGAGACCCAGTACTTC.